The following is a TCR beta chain sequence with its context. Clones were sequenced by immunoSEQ multiplex PCR, and TCRdb holds only the in-frame ones, with some missing. The sample holds approximately 50,000 clones; around 90% are singletons and the top ten take about 6.5%. This sample was taken from a study of blood T cell repertoires in COVID-19. Turning to the study itself: PBMCs, B-cell-depleted T cells, or T cells provided the cDNA or gDNA that made up the material.

CDR1 SGHKS and CDR2 YYEKEE come from the germline V gene (reference sequence). V was clipped by 0 bases and J by 6 bases; unmatched bases: 2. CDR3 length: 14 amino acids. The clonotype originates from a man aged 50-59 years with active COVID-19. The V and J genes are TRBV5-5 and TRBJ2-2; the match to TRBD2 covers 7 bases. Specimen: peripheral blood. CDR3 region: CASSLERESGELFF. The DNA for the CDR3 is TGTGCCAGCAGCTTGGAGCGGGAATCCGGGGAGCTGTTTTTT.